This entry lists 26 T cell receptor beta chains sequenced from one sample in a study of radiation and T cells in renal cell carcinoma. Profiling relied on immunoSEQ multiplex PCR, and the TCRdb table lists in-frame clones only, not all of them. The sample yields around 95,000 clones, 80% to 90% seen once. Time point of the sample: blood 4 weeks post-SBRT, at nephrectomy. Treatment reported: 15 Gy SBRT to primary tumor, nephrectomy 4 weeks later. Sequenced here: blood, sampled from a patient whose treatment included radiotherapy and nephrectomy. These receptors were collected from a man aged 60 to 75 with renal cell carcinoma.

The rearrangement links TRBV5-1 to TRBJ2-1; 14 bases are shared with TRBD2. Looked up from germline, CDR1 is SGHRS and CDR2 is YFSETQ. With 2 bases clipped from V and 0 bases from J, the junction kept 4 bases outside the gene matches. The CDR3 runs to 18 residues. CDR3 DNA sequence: TGCGCCAGCAGCTTCGGGACTAGCGGGGGAAGCTCCTACAATGAGCAGTTCTTC. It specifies CASSFGTSGGSSYNEQFF.

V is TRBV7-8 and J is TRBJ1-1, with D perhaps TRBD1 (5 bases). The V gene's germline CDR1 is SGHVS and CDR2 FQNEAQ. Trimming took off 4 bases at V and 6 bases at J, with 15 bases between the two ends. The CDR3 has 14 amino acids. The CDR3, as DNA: TGTGCCAGCAGCTCTACATCGTTAGGGGCTGAAGCTTTCTTT. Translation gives CASSSTSLGAEAFF.

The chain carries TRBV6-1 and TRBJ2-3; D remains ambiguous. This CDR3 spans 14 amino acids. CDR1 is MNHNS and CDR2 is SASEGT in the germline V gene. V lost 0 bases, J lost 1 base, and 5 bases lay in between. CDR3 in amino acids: CASSEAGGTDTQYF. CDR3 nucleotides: TGTGCCAGCAGTGAAGCTGGGGGCACAGATACGCAGTATTTT.

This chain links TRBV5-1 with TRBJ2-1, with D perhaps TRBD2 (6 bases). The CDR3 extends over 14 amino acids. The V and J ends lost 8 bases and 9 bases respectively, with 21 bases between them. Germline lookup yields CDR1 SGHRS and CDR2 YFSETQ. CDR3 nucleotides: TGCGCCAGTGATACCGGGACTCCCAGGGTTGAGCAGTTCTTC. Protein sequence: CASDTGTPRVEQFF.

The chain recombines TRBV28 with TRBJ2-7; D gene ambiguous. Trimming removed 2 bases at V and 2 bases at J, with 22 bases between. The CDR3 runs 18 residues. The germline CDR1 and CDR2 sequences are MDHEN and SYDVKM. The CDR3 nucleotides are TGTGCCAGCAGTTTACATGTTGACATCTCTTACTCCACCTACGAGCAGTACTTC. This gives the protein CASSLHVDISYSTYEQYF.

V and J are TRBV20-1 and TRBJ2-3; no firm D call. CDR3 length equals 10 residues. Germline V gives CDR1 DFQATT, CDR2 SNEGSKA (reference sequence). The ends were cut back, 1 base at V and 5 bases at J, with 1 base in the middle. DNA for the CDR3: TGCAGTGCTAGAGGAGATACGCAGTATTTT. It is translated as CSARGDTQYF.

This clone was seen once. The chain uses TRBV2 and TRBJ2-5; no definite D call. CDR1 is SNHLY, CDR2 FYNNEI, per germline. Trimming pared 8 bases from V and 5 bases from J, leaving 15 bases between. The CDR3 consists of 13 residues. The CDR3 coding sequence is TGTGCCAGCTTGTCGGATAGGTGGGAGACCCAGTACTTC. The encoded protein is CASLSDRWETQYF.

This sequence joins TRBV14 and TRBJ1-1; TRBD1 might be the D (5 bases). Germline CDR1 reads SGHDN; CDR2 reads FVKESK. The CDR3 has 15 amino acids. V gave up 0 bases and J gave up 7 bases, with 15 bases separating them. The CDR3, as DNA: TGTGCCAGCAGCCAAGATCTGGTGGGGCGGGGTGAAGCTTTCTTT. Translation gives CASSQDLVGRGEAFF.

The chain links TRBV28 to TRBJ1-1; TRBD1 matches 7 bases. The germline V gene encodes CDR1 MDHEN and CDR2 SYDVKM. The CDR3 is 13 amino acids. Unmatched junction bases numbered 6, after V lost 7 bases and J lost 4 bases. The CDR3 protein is CASILNRGTEAFF. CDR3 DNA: TGTGCCAGCATTCTAAACAGGGGCACTGAAGCTTTCTTT.

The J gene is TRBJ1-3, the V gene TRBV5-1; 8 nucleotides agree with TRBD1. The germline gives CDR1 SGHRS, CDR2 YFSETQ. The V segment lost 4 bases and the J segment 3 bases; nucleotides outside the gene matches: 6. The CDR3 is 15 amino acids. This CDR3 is CASSLRGLDGNTIYF. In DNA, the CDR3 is TGCGCCAGCAGCCTCAGGGGGCTAGATGGAAACACCATATATTTT.

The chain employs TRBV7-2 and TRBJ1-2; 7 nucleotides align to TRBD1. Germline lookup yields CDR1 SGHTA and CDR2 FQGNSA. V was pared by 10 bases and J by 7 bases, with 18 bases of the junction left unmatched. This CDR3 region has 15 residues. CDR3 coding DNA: TGTGCCACCCCAAAAGACAGGGCTCTTGGGAGTGGCTACACCTTC. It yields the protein CATPKDRALGSGYTF.

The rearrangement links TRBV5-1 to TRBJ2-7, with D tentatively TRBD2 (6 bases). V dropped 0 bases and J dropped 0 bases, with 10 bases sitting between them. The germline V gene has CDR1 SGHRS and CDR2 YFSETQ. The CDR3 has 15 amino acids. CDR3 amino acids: CASSLDVTSSYEQYF. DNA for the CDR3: TGCGCCAGCAGCTTGGATGTGACTAGCTCCTACGAGCAGTACTTC.

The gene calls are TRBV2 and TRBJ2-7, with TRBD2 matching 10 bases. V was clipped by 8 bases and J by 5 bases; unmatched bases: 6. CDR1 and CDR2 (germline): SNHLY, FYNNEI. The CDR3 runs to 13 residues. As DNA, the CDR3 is TGTGCCAGCCGGGGGACTAGCGTCAACGAGCAGTACTTC. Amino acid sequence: CASRGTSVNEQYF.

The CDR3 spells CASSQDRGTGLEQFF. The CDR3 coding sequence is TGCGCCAGCAGCCAAGATCGAGGGACAGGGCTTGAGCAGTTCTTC. V gene TRBV4-1 combines with J gene TRBJ2-1; 9 bases are shared with TRBD1. Germline V lookup: CDR1 MGHRA, CDR2 YSYEKL. The V and J ends lost 0 bases and 9 bases, in that order; junction bases with no gene match: 6. The CDR3 contains 15 residues.

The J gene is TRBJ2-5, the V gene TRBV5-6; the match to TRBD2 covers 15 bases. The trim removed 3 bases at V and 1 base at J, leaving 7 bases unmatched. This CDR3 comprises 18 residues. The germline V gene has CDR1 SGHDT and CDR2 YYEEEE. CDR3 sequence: CASSSPWTSGRAQETQYF. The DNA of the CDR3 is TGTGCCAGCAGCTCCCCCTGGACTAGCGGGAGGGCCCAAGAGACCCAGTACTTC.

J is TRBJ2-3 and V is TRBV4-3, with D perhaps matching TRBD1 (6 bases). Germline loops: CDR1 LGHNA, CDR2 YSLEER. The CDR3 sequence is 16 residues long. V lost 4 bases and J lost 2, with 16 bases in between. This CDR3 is CASSRAGGELTDTQYF. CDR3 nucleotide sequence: TGCGCCAGCAGCCGGGCTGGGGGCGAGCTCACAGATACGCAGTATTTT.

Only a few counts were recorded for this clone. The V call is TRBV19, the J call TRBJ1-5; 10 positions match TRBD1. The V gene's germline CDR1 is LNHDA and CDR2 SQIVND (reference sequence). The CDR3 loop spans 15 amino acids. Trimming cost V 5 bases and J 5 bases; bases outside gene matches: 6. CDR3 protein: CASSLGQGTDQPQHF. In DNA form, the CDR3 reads TGTGCCAGTAGTCTGGGACAGGGGACGGATCAGCCCCAGCATTTT.

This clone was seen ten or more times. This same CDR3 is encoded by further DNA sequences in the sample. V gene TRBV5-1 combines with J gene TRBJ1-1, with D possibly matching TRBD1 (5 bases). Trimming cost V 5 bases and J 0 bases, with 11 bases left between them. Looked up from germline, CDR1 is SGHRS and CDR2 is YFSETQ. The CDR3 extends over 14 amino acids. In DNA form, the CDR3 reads TGCGCCAGCAGAAGCGGGACGGTGAACACTGAAGCTTTCTTT. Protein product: CASRSGTVNTEAFF.

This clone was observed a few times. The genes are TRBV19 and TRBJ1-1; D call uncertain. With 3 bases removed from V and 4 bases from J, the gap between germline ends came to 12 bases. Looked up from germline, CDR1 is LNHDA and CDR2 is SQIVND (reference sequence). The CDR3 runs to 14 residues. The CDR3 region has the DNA TGTGCCAGTAGTATCTCGCAGCGAGGCACTGAAGCTTTCTTT. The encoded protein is CASSISQRGTEAFF.

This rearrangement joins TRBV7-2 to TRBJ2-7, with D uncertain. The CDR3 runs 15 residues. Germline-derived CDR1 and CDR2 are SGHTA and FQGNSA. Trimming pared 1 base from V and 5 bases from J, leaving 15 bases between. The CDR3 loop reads CASSLEVGWSDEQYF. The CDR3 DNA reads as TGTGCCAGCAGCTTAGAGGTGGGGTGGTCCGACGAGCAGTACTTC. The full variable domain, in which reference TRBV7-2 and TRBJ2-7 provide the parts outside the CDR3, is GAGVSQSPSNKVTEKGKDVELRCDPISGHTALYWYRQSLGQGLEFLIYFQGNSAPDKSGLPSDRFSAERTGGSVSTLTIQRTQQEDSAVYLCASSLEVGWSDEQYFGPGTRLTVT.

The CDR3, as DNA: TGTGCCAGCAGCTTAGGAGGGACTAAAAGGGGTGAGCAGTTCTTC. Amino acid sequence: CASSLGGTKRGEQFF. The gene calls are TRBV11-2 and TRBJ2-1; 7 nucleotides line up with TRBD2. The CDR3 spans 15 residues. Trimming removed 1 base from V and 9 bases from J; junction bases left unmatched: 9. The germline V gene encodes CDR1 SGHAT and CDR2 FQNNGV.

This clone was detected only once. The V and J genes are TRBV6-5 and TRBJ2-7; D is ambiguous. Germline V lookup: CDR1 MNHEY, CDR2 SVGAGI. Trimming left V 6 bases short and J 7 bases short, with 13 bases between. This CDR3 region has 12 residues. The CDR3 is CASSHLQDEQYF. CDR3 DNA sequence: TGTGCCAGCAGCCACCTTCAGGATGAGCAGTACTTC.

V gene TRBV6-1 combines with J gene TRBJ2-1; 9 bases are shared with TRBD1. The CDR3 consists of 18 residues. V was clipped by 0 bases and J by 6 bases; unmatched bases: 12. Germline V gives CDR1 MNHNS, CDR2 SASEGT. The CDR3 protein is CASSEAGILTGGPNEQFF. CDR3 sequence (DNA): TGTGCCAGCAGTGAAGCCGGGATACTGACAGGGGGACCCAATGAGCAGTTCTTC.

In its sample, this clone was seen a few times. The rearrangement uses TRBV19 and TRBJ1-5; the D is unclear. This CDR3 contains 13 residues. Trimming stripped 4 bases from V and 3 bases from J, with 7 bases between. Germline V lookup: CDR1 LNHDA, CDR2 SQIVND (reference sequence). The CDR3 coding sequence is TGTGCCAGTAGTACCTTAGACAATCAGCCCCAGCATTTT. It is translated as CASSTLDNQPQHF.

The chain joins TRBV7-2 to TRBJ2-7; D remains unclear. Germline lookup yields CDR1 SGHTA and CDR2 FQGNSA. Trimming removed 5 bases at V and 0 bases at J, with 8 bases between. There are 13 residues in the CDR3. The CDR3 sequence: CASSAALSYEQYF. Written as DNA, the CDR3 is TGTGCCAGCAGCGCAGCGCTCTCCTACGAGCAGTACTTC.

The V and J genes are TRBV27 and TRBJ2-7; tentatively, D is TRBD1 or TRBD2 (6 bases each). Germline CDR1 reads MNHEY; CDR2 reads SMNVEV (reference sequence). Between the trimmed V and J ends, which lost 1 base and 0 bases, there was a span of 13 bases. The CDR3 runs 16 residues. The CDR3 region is CASSLWVGGDSYEQYF. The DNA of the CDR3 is TGTGCCAGCAGTTTATGGGTCGGGGGCGACTCCTACGAGCAGTACTTC.